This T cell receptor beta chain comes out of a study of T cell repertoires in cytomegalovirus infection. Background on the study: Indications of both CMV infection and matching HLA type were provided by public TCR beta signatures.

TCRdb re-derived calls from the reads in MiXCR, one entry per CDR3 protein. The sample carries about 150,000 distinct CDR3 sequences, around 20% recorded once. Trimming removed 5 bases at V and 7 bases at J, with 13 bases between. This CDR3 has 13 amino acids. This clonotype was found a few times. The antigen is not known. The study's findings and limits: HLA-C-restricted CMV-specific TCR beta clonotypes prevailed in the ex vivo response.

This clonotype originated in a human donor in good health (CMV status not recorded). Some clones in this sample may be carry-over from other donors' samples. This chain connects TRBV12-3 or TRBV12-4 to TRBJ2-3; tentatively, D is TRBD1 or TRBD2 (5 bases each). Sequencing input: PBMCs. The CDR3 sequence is CASSPWDGNTQYF. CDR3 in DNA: TGTGCCAGCAGTCCTTGGGACGGGAATACGCAGTATTTT.